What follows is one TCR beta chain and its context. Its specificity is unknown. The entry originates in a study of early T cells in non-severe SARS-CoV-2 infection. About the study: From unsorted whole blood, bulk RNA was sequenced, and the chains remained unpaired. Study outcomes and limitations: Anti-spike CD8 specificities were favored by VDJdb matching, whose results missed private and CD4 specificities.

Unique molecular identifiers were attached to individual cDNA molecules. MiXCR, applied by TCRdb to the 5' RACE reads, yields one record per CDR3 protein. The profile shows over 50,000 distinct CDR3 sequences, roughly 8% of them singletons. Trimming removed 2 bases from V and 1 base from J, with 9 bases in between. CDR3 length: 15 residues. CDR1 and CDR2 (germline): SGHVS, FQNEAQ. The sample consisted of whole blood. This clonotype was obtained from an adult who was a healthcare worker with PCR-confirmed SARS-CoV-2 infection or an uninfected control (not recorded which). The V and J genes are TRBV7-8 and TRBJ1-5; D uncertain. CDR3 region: CASSLSQASNQPQHF. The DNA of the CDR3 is TGTGCCAGCAGCTTAAGCCAGGCGAGCAATCAGCCCCAGCATTTT.